The T cell receptor (beta chain) under discussion was sequenced for a study of T cell responses to AZD1222 COVID-19 vaccine. As for this clone: Its specificity is unknown.

Study observations and caveats: Once two AZD1222 doses were given, Spike-specific TCR breadth and depth went up. Donors in the cohort were predominantly white British and more often female, and clonal diversity was possibly underestimated. Repertoire samples came only from after the peak T cell response.

Sequenced by immunoSEQ multiplex PCR; TCRdb stores in-frame clones only, minus some. Its clone listing holds over 140,000 clones. Germline CDR1 is SGHRS and CDR2 is YFSETQ. Trimming shortened V by 1 base and J by 4 bases, and 12 bases separated the two germline ends. There are 15 residues in the CDR3. The rearrangement uses TRBV5-1 and TRBJ1-5; D remains ambiguous. Material: peripheral blood. This clonotype originated in an adult in good health. This CDR3 reads CASSLTTGLNQPQHF. The CDR3, as DNA: TGCGCCAGCAGCTTGACGACGGGGTTGAATCAGCCCCAGCATTTT.